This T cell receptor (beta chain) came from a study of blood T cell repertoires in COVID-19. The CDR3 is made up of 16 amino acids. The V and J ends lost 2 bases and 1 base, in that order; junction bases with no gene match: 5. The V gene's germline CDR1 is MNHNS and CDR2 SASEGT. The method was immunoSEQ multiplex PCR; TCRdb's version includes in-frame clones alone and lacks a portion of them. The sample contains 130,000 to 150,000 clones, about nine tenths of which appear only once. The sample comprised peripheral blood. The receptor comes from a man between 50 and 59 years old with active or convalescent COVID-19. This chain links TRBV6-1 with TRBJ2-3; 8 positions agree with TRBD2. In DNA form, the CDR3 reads TGTGCCAGCAGTGAACATCCAGCGGGAGGCACAGATACGCAGTATTTT. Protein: CASSEHPAGGTDTQYF.